This note documents a single TCR beta chain sequence. The entry originates in a study of CD8 T cells in ankylosing spondylitis. TCRdb independently ran MiXCR on the 5' RACE reads; one entry per CDR3 protein. The top ten clones hold 7.5% to 9.5% of a sample with 310,000 or so distinct CDR3 sequences, about 20% of them seen once. Deletions cut 5 bases from V and 4 bases from J, with 9 bases between. This CDR3 has 14 residues. The chain combines TRBV12-3 or TRBV12-4 with TRBJ1-6; D is undetermined. This TCR was recovered from a male donor with ankylosing spondylitis or in good health (not recorded which). The specimen sequenced was blood, either unsorted or a sorted T cell fraction (not recorded which). CDR3: CASSPDGYNSPLHF. The CDR3 DNA follows: TGTGCCAGCAGTCCGGACGGATATAATTCACCCCTCCACTTT.